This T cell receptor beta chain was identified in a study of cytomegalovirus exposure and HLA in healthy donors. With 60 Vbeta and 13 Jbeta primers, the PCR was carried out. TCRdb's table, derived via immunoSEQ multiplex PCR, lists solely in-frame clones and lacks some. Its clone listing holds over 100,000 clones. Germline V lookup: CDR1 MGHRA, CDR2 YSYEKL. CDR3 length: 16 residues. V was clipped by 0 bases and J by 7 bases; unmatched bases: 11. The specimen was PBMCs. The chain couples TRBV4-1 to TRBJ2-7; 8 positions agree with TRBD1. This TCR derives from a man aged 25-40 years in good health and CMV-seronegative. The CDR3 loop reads CASSQETGGWIGEQYF. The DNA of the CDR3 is TGCGCCAGCAGCCAAGAAACAGGGGGATGGATAGGGGAGCAGTACTTC.